A single T cell receptor (beta chain) is shown here with its context. Its specificity is unknown. Germline lookup yields CDR1 GTSNPN and CDR2 SVGIG (reference sequence). The junction had 18 bases not matched to a gene; V was cut back by 8 bases and J by 8 bases. The CDR3 spans 17 residues. The sample is drawn from a study of cytomegalovirus exposure and HLA in healthy donors. Study background: As an earlier analysis found, 150 million to 200 million T cells yielded around 110 million unique TCR beta sequences.

The primer mix had 60 Vbeta and 13 Jbeta primers. TCRdb keeps only in-frame clones here, not all; method: immunoSEQ multiplex PCR. The data contain some 120,000 clones, about 78% of them singletons. Study-level points and caveats: Later analysis associated a missense DCLRE1C variant with TCR beta V- and J-gene trimming.

Sequenced input: PBMCs. The chain employs TRBV30 and TRBJ1-6; 10 positions agree with TRBD1. This receptor was taken from a woman aged 40 to 50 in good health and CMV-seropositive. The CDR3, as DNA: TGTGCCCGATCCCCCCCTTTGACAGGGGGCAGGCATTCACCCCTCCACTTT. This sequence encodes CARSPPLTGGRHSPLHF.